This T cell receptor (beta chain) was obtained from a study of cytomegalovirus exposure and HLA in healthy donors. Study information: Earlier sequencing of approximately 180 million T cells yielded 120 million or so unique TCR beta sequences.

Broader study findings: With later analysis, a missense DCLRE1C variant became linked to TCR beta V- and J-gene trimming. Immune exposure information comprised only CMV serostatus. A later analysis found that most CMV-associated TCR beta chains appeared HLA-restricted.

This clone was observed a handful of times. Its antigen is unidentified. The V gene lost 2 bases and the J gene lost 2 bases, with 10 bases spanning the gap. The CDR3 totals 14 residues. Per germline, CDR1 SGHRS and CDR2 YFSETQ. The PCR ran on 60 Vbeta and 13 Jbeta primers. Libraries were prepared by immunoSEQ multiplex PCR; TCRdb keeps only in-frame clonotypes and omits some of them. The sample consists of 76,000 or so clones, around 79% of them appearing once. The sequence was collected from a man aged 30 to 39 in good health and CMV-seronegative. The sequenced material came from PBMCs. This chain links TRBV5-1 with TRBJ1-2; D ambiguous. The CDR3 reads CASSLQDLNYGYTF. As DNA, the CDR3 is TGCGCCAGCAGCTTACAAGACTTGAACTATGGCTACACCTTC.